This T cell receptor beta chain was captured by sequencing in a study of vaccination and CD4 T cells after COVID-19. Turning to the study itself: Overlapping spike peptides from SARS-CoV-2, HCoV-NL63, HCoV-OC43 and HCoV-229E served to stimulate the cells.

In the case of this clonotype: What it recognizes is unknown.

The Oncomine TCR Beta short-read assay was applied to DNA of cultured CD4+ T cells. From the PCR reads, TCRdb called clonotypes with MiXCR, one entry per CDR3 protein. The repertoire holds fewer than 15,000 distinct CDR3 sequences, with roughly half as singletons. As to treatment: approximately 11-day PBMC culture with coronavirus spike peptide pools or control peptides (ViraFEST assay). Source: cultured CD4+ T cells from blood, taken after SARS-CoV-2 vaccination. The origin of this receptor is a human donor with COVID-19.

CDR3 amino acids: CASSVDRGVGYTF. The CDR3 DNA reads as TGTGCCAGTAGTGTGGACAGGGGTGTGGGCTACACCTTC. V is TRBV19 and J is TRBJ1-2; 9 positions agree with TRBD1. J lost 8 bases, V lost 5 bases, and 6 bases had no gene match. Germline CDR1 and CDR2: LNHDA and SQIVND (reference sequence). The CDR3 contains 13 residues.